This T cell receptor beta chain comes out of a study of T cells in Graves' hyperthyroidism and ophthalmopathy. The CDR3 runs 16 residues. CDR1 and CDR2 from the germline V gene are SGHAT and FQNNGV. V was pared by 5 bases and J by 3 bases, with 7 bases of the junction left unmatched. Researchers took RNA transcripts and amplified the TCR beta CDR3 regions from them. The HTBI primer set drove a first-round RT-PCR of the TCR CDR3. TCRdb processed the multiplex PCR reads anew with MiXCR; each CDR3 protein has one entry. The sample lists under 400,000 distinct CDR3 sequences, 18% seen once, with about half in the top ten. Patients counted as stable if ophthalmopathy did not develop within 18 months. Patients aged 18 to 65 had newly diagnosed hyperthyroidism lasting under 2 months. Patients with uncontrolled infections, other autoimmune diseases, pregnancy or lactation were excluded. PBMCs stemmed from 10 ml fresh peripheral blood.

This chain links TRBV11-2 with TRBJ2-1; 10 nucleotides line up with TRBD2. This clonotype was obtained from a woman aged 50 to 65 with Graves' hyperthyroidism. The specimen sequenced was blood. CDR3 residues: CASSQDSGGFYNEQFF. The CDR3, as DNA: TGTGCCAGCAGCCAAGATAGCGGGGGGTTCTACAATGAGCAGTTCTTC. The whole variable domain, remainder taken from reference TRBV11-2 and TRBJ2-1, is EAGVAQSPRYKIIEKRQSVAFWCNPISGHATLYWYQQILGQGPKLLIQFQNNGVVDDSQLPKDRFSAERLKGVDSTLKIQPAKLEDSAVYLCASSQDSGGFYNEQFFGPGTRLTVL.